Listed below are T cell receptor beta chains from one sample, sequenced in a study of T cell repertoires in cytomegalovirus infection. Each CDR3 protein is one row after TCRdb ran MiXCR on the reads. The repertoire has roughly 500,000 distinct CDR3 sequences, 11% of them found once; the top ten carry roughly 10%. The sequenced sample consisted of PBMCs. Every receptor here comes from a human donor in good health (CMV status not recorded). Some clones in this sample may be carry-over from other donors' samples. The CDR3 runs from the conserved cysteine through the conserved F or W. Each record gives: clone size, J gene, V gene, D gene, CDR3 protein, CDR3 DNA. D genes are given only for firm matches. Clone size, where shown, is once, few, many, or a class for clones that have expanded.

>many|TRBJ2-7|TRBV7-9|TRBD2
CASSLGGASYEQYF
TGTGCCAGCAGCTTGGGAGGGGCCTCCTACGAGCAGTACTTC
>-|TRBJ2-7|TRBV20-1|-
CSARLATYEQYF
TGCAGTGCTAGACTAGCTACCTACGAGCAGTACTTC
>-|TRBJ2-5|TRBV6-2/TRBV6-3|-
CASSTLQPDRSETQYF
TGTGCCAGCAGTACCCTACAGCCCGACAGATCCGAGACCCAGTACTTC
>few|TRBJ2-2|TRBV13|-
CASSPWNGGELFF
TGTGCCAGCAGCCCGTGGAACGGCGGGGAGCTGTTTTTT
>many|TRBJ2-6|TRBV6-2/TRBV6-3|-
CASSYSGGANVLTF
TGTGCCAGCAGTTACTCCGGTGGGGCCAACGTCCTGACTTTC
>-|TRBJ2-7|TRBV7-9|TRBD1
CASSLGRAGGFTYEQYF
TGTGCCAGCAGCTTAGGGAGGGCAGGGGGCTTTACCTACGAGCAGTACTTC
>many|TRBJ2-7|TRBV7-2|TRBD2
CASRGLAGVSYEQYF
TGTGCCAGCAGGGGACTAGCGGGAGTTTCGTACGAGCAGTACTTC
>many|TRBJ2-3|TRBV7-9|TRBD1
CASSIPGQGATNTQYF
TGTGCCAGCAGCATACCGGGACAGGGAGCCACAAATACGCAGTATTTT
>many|TRBJ1-6|TRBV7-8|-
CASSLGQDYSPLHF
TGTGCCAGCAGCTTAGGACAGGATTATTCACCCCTCCACTTT
>many|TRBJ2-1|TRBV12-3/TRBV12-4|TRBD2
CASSWTSGRSEQFF
TGTGCCAGCAGTTGGACTAGCGGGAGGTCTGAGCAGTTCTTC
>many|TRBJ1-1|TRBV5-4|-
CASSLLSGVNTEAFF
TGTGCCAGCAGCTTGTTATCAGGGGTGAACACTGAAGCTTTCTTT
>many|TRBJ2-3|TRBV13|TRBD2
CASSKGGLAGADTQYF
TGTGCCAGCAGCAAGGGGGGACTAGCGGGAGCAGATACGCAGTATTTT
>few|TRBJ2-1|TRBV6-5|-
CASSYSSGTITHEQFF
TGTGCCAGCAGTTACTCATCAGGGACCATCACCCATGAGCAGTTCTTC
>few|TRBJ1-2|TRBV6-5|-
CASSLSRGRLYGYTF
TGTGCCAGCAGTTTAAGCAGGGGAAGATTATATGGCTACACCTTC
>-|TRBJ1-2|TRBV29-1|-
CSVEATSRNYGYTF
TGCAGCGTTGAAGCCACGTCCCGTAACTATGGCTACACCTTC
>-|TRBJ2-1|TRBV29-1|TRBD2
CSVGSGTSARDEQFF
TGCAGCGTTGGATCCGGGACTAGCGCCCGGGATGAGCAGTTCTTC
>many|TRBJ1-1|TRBV7-6|-
CASSPAGATEAFF
TGTGCCAGCAGCCCTGCGGGGGCCACTGAAGCTTTCTTT
>few|TRBJ1-3|TRBV7-9|-
CASSLTQGAGGNTIYF
TGTGCCAGCAGCTTAACTCAAGGGGCAGGTGGAAACACCATATATTTT
>many|TRBJ1-1|TRBV6-1|TRBD1
CASSGGGGGDTEAFF
TGTGCCAGCAGTGGAGGGGGCGGCGGCGACACTGAAGCTTTCTTT
>many|TRBJ1-1|TRBV29-1|TRBD1
CSGRGQGATEAFF
TGCAGCGGAAGGGGACAGGGCGCCACTGAAGCTTTCTTT
>few|TRBJ1-4|TRBV3-1|-
CASSQALNEKLFF
TGTGCCAGCAGCCAAGCCTTAAATGAAAAACTGTTTTTT
>many|TRBJ2-6|TRBV7-2|TRBD1
CASSHTGAGANVLTF
TGTGCCAGCAGCCATACAGGGGCTGGGGCCAACGTCCTGACTTTC
>-|TRBJ1-4|TRBV9|-
CASSPDSGEKLFF
TGTGCCAGCAGCCCCGACTCGGGTGAAAAACTGTTTTTT
>once|TRBJ2-6|TRBV3-1|-
CASSGRTEEWGSGANVLTF
TGTGCCAGCAGCGGACGGACGGAGGAATGGGGGTCTGGGGCCAACGTCCTGACTTTC
>many|TRBJ2-7|TRBV7-8|TRBD1
CASSLALVGTVSYEQYF
TGTGCCAGCAGCTTAGCGCTCGTAGGGACAGTCTCCTACGAGCAGTACTTC
>many|TRBJ1-1|TRBV7-9|-
CASSLALGTEAFF
TGTGCCAGCAGCTTAGCCCTGGGCACTGAAGCTTTCTTT
>-|TRBJ1-1|TRBV2|TRBD1
CASCRGSRMNTEAFF
TGTGCCTCGTGCAGGGGGTCTCGCATGAACACTGAAGCTTTCTTT
>-|TRBJ2-7|TRBV2|-
CASSESLGGDSYEQYF
TGTGCCAGCAGTGAATCGTTAGGAGGGGATTCCTACGAGCAGTACTTC
>many|TRBJ2-3|TRBV10-3|-
CAISEDTWDTQYF
TGTGCCATCAGTGAAGACACCTGGGATACGCAGTATTTT
>-|TRBJ2-4|TRBV4-2|TRBD1
CASSPMPGQGINIQYF
TGTGCCAGCAGCCCTATGCCGGGACAGGGGATAAACATTCAGTACTTC
>-|TRBJ2-1|TRBV20-1|TRBD2
CSARLAGVNEQFF
TGCAGTGCTAGACTAGCGGGAGTGAATGAGCAGTTCTTC
>many|TRBJ1-3|TRBV12-3/TRBV12-4|TRBD1
CASSPTGVGNTIYF
TGTGCCAGCAGTCCCACAGGGGTTGGAAACACCATATATTTT
>few|TRBJ2-2|TRBV5-4|-
CASSFQTGTPNTGELFF
TGTGCCAGCAGCTTTCAGACGGGAACTCCGAACACCGGGGAGCTGTTTTTT
>many|TRBJ2-7|TRBV12-3/TRBV12-4|-
CASSPRAGSPTYEQYF
TGTGCCAGCAGCCCCCGTGCGGGGTCCCCCACCTACGAGCAGTACTTC